This T cell receptor beta chain appears in the sequencing data of a study of blood T cell repertoires in COVID-19 (dated by TCRdb to 2020 to 2022). In terms of the full investigation: Samples covering the acute and convalescent phases of COVID-19 were provided by collaborators in the United States, Italy and Spain. The prospective study material was composed of cDNA or gDNA derived from T cells, B-cell-depleted T cells, or PBMCs. Subjects who had been exposed to COVID-19, were actively infected with it, or had recovered from it provided the deeply sampled blood TCRbeta repertoires that made up the dataset. The repertoires were made available in a free public database intended to serve as a resource for research on the immune response to SARS-CoV-2. The samples were drawn from two sources: the first 160 participants of the ongoing ImmuneRACE study, and about 1,300 subjects contributed by 6 global collaborators. Nearly every sample came with metadata listing a de-identified subject ID, COVID-19 status, age in years and sex. Where HLA class I and class II types were available, the types were taken from metadata supplied by the sample provider, not from assay-based typing. The research as a whole found: How much clinical and demographic metadata was included differed by source and by participant, and the metadata was provided uncurated.

The immunoSEQ Assay, a bias-controlled multiplex PCR, was used to amplify TCRbeta CDR3 regions from genomic DNA. The authors' pipeline ran thus. Within the assay, amplification of reference gene primers was used to estimate how many nucleated cells each sample contained. To quantify the absolute abundance of each unique TCRbeta CDR3 rearrangement, sequence reads were collapsed and filtered. For each sample, productive Simpson clonality was calculated by taking the square root of Simpson's diversity index across productive rearrangements. Drawn from immuneACCESS, this table holds only the in-frame rearrangements with V and J called that TCRdb kept. Clones are partly lost; checked studies trace under half to an unresolved V gene and leave the rest unexplained. That table is the source of V, J and clone size, and D and trimming were worked out from the DNA. Counted in this sample were approximately 300,000 clones; roughly nine tenths of them appeared once. Approximately 4.7% of the sample goes to the ten largest clones.

Participants in the prospective study were enrolled through a virtual design, were aged roughly 18 to 100 years, and lived in 24 United States geographic areas. To assign participants to cohorts, the prospective study relied on clinical history that participants themselves reported in a screening survey and a study questionnaire. Recovered participants in ImmuneRACE Cohort 3 were defined by two consecutive negative NP/OP PCR tests, clearance by a healthcare professional, or resolution of symptoms. Mobile phlebotomists in the prospective study collected whole blood, serum and a nasopharyngeal or oropharyngeal swab from every participant. Participants in the prospective study had the option to provide additional blood draws and questionnaires over a 2-month period. Blood samples from the prospective study were shipped frozen or at room temperature prior to DNA extraction. As for this clone: Its target antigen remains unknown. No clone much larger than this one lies a single base away; base qualities are absent.

The source material was PBMCs or T cells enriched from blood (not recorded which). The sequence was obtained from a man in his sixties who had recovered from COVID-19.

The CDR3 region reads CASSLVTYNPYEQYF. The nucleotide sequence is TGCGCCAGCAGCTTGGTGACATATAATCCCTACGAGCAGTACTTC. This receptor chain uses TRBV5-1 and TRBJ2-7, with the D gene not confidently named. A distance of 12 bases separates the germline ends of V and J, which lose 0 bases and 2 bases respectively. CDR1 SGHRS and CDR2 YFSETQ are derived from the germline V gene. From its cysteine to its phenylalanine, the CDR3 spans 15 amino acids. Kept here is only the CDR3 DNA, which spans 45 bases and is read in frame from base 1.